The rows below give T cell receptor beta chains drawn from one sample of a study of blood T cell repertoires in COVID-19. TCRdb's table, derived via immunoSEQ multiplex PCR, lists solely in-frame clones and lacks some. The sample consists of some 210,000 clones, 70% to 90% of them appearing once. The sequencing input was peripheral blood. The receptor source for this set is a woman in her forties or fifties with active or convalescent COVID-19. Each CDR3 is given with its conserved first and last residue. D genes are given only for firm matches. Expanded clones are given a class, and other clones once, few, many or no size at all.

cdr3_length: 14
clone_size: NA
d_call: NA
v_call: TRBV5-1
j_call: TRBJ1-1
cdr3_nt: TGCGCCAGCAGCTTGCATCTATCCAACACTGAAGCTTTCTTT
cdr3_aa: CASSLHLSNTEAFF

cdr3_length: 15
clone_size: few
d_call: NA
v_call: TRBV7-9
j_call: TRBJ1-6
cdr3_nt: TGTGCCAGCAGCCCCGTTAGACAGAATAATTCACCCCTCCACTTT
cdr3_aa: CASSPVRQNNSPLHF

cdr3_length: 14
clone_size: NA
d_call: NA
v_call: TRBV11-2
j_call: TRBJ2-7
cdr3_nt: TGTGCCAGCAGCCCGGCAGGGGGGATCTACGAGCAGTACTTC
cdr3_aa: CASSPAGGIYEQYF

cdr3_length: 15
clone_size: NA
d_call: TRBD2
v_call: TRBV6-5
j_call: TRBJ2-1
cdr3_nt: TGTGCCAGCAGTCTGAGCGGGAGACGGGCCAATGAGCAGTTCTTC
cdr3_aa: CASSLSGRRANEQFF

cdr3_length: 15
clone_size: NA
d_call: NA
v_call: TRBV6-4
j_call: TRBJ1-6
cdr3_nt: TGTGCCAGCAGTGACTCCGACTGGGATAATTCACCCCTCCACTTT
cdr3_aa: CASSDSDWDNSPLHF

cdr3_length: 18
clone_size: NA
d_call: TRBD2
v_call: TRBV5-6
j_call: TRBJ2-3
cdr3_nt: TGTGCCAGCAGCTTGGCCCTCCTAGCGGGAAATAGAGCAGATACGCAGTATTTT
cdr3_aa: CASSLALLAGNRADTQYF

cdr3_length: 15
clone_size: NA
d_call: NA
v_call: TRBV28
j_call: TRBJ1-2
cdr3_nt: TGTGCCAGCAGTTCTCCGGGGGGGTTCACCTATGGCTACACCTTC
cdr3_aa: CASSSPGGFTYGYTF

cdr3_length: 14
clone_size: NA
d_call: TRBD2
v_call: TRBV2
j_call: TRBJ2-7
cdr3_nt: TGTGCCAGCAGTGAGGCGGGGAGGGCCAGCGAGCAGTACTTC
cdr3_aa: CASSEAGRASEQYF

cdr3_length: 15
clone_size: NA
d_call: NA
v_call: TRBV11-2
j_call: TRBJ1-5
cdr3_nt: TGTGCCAGCAGCTTAGCAGGGGCCCAACATCAGCCCCAGCATTTT
cdr3_aa: CASSLAGAQHQPQHF

cdr3_length: 12
clone_size: NA
d_call: NA
v_call: TRBV6-1
j_call: TRBJ1-2
cdr3_nt: TGTGCCAGCAGTGATCGAGTCTATGGCTACACCTTC
cdr3_aa: CASSDRVYGYTF

cdr3_length: 13
clone_size: few
d_call: NA
v_call: TRBV12-3/TRBV12-4
j_call: TRBJ1-1
cdr3_nt: TGTGCCAGCAGTTCATTGCTCAGGGGTGAAGCTTTCTTT
cdr3_aa: CASSSLLRGEAFF

cdr3_length: 16
clone_size: NA
d_call: TRBD2
v_call: TRBV6-6
j_call: TRBJ2-1
cdr3_nt: TGTGCCAGCAGTTACCTGGCTAGCGGGGTGAACAATGAGCAGTTCTTC
cdr3_aa: CASSYLASGVNNEQFF

cdr3_length: 15
clone_size: NA
d_call: TRBD2
v_call: TRBV2
j_call: TRBJ2-3
cdr3_nt: TGTGCCAGCAGGGGGGAAGCGGGAGGGCCAAATACGCAGTATTTT
cdr3_aa: CASRGEAGGPNTQYF

cdr3_length: 19
clone_size: NA
d_call: NA
v_call: TRBV21-1
j_call: TRBJ2-1
cdr3_nt: TGTGCCAGCAGCAAACAGTTAGGCAGGGGCCAAATCCTCTACAATGAGCAGTTCTTC
cdr3_aa: CASSKQLGRGQILYNEQFF

cdr3_length: 15
clone_size: few
d_call: NA
v_call: TRBV9
j_call: TRBJ1-3
cdr3_nt: TGTGCCAGCAGCGTAGAGGGGATAGCTGGAAACACCATATATTTT
cdr3_aa: CASSVEGIAGNTIYF

cdr3_length: 13
clone_size: NA
d_call: NA
v_call: TRBV20-1
j_call: TRBJ1-3
cdr3_nt: TGCAGTGCTAGTGGGACCGGGGGGCACACCATATATTTT
cdr3_aa: CSASGTGGHTIYF

cdr3_length: 16
clone_size: NA
d_call: TRBD1
v_call: TRBV3-1/TRBV3-2
j_call: TRBJ1-2
cdr3_nt: TGTGCCAGCAGCCTCTGGGACAGGGAGCCTATCTATGGCTACACCTTC
cdr3_aa: CASSLWDREPIYGYTF

cdr3_length: 13
clone_size: NA
d_call: TRBD2
v_call: TRBV6-5
j_call: TRBJ2-7
cdr3_nt: TGTGCCAGCAGTCGGACTAGCGGCTACGAGCAGTACTTC
cdr3_aa: CASSRTSGYEQYF

cdr3_length: 16
clone_size: NA
d_call: NA
v_call: TRBV18
j_call: TRBJ1-3
cdr3_nt: TGTGCCAGCTCACCTCTGGACATCAGCTCTGGAAACACCATATATTTT
cdr3_aa: CASSPLDISSGNTIYF

cdr3_length: 14
clone_size: NA
d_call: TRBD1
v_call: TRBV28
j_call: TRBJ2-4
cdr3_nt: TGTGCCAGCGCCCCCCCAGGGACAGCCCGGGGCGGGTACTTC
cdr3_aa: CASAPPGTARGGYF

cdr3_length: 15
clone_size: NA
d_call: NA
v_call: TRBV18
j_call: TRBJ2-3
cdr3_nt: TGTGCCAGCTCGTCGACAGAAGACGCCACAGATACGCAGTATTTT
cdr3_aa: CASSSTEDATDTQYF

cdr3_length: 14
clone_size: once
d_call: NA
v_call: TRBV3-1/TRBV3-2
j_call: TRBJ1-4
cdr3_nt: TGTGCCAGCAGCCAACGTACAACTAATGAAAAACTGTTTTTT
cdr3_aa: CASSQRTTNEKLFF

cdr3_length: 15
clone_size: NA
d_call: NA
v_call: TRBV6-5
j_call: TRBJ1-2
cdr3_nt: TGTGCCAGCAGTTACATCCCCGGAGCTAACTATGGCTACACCTTC
cdr3_aa: CASSYIPGANYGYTF

cdr3_length: 15
clone_size: few
d_call: TRBD1
v_call: TRBV5-6
j_call: TRBJ2-1
cdr3_nt: TGTGCCAGCAGCTTGGGGGACAGGGGATTCAATGAGCAGTTCTTC
cdr3_aa: CASSLGDRGFNEQFF

cdr3_length: 18
clone_size: NA
d_call: NA
v_call: TRBV21-1
j_call: TRBJ2-7
cdr3_nt: TGTGCCAGCAGCATACAGCAAGAGGGAACCCTGGGGTCCTACGAGCAGTACTTC
cdr3_aa: CASSIQQEGTLGSYEQYF

cdr3_length: 15
clone_size: NA
d_call: TRBD1
v_call: TRBV30
j_call: TRBJ1-5
cdr3_nt: TGTGCCTGCCGAAGCCGGACAGGGGGCAATCAGCCCCAGCATTTT
cdr3_aa: CACRSRTGGNQPQHF

cdr3_length: 15
clone_size: NA
d_call: NA
v_call: TRBV5-1
j_call: TRBJ2-1
cdr3_nt: TGCGCCAGCAGCCCTGGACAAGGCTCCTACAATGAGCAGTTCTTC
cdr3_aa: CASSPGQGSYNEQFF

cdr3_length: 16
clone_size: NA
d_call: TRBD1
v_call: TRBV27
j_call: TRBJ2-7
cdr3_nt: TGTGCCAGCAGTTTATCCCCGACAGGGGGCGCGCAGGAGCAGTACTTC
cdr3_aa: CASSLSPTGGAQEQYF

cdr3_length: 13
clone_size: NA
d_call: NA
v_call: TRBV7-3
j_call: TRBJ2-5
cdr3_nt: TGTGCCAGCAGCAGGGACTTTGGAGAGACCCAGTACTTC
cdr3_aa: CASSRDFGETQYF

cdr3_length: 16
clone_size: NA
d_call: TRBD2
v_call: TRBV5-1
j_call: TRBJ2-1
cdr3_nt: TGCGCCAGCAGCTTGGGGATTAGCGGGAGGGTAAATGAGCAGTTCTTC
cdr3_aa: CASSLGISGRVNEQFF

cdr3_length: 16
clone_size: NA
d_call: NA
v_call: TRBV7-3
j_call: TRBJ2-3
cdr3_nt: TGTGCCAGCAGCATAACGGCGGGAAGGGACACAGATACGCAGTATTTT
cdr3_aa: CASSITAGRDTDTQYF

cdr3_length: 14
clone_size: NA
d_call: TRBD2
v_call: TRBV2
j_call: TRBJ2-3
cdr3_nt: TGTGCCAGCTCCAAGATTAGCGGGGCGGATACGCAGTATTTT
cdr3_aa: CASSKISGADTQYF

cdr3_length: 14
clone_size: NA
d_call: NA
v_call: TRBV5-1
j_call: TRBJ2-3
cdr3_nt: TGCGCCAGCAGCTTGGGACTACACACAGATACGCAGTATTTT
cdr3_aa: CASSLGLHTDTQYF

cdr3_length: 14
clone_size: NA
d_call: NA
v_call: TRBV5-5
j_call: TRBJ1-4
cdr3_nt: TGTGCCAGCAGCTTGGCCGGGATAGATGAAAAACTGTTTTTT
cdr3_aa: CASSLAGIDEKLFF

cdr3_length: 13
clone_size: NA
d_call: NA
v_call: TRBV14
j_call: TRBJ2-7
cdr3_nt: TGTGCCAGCAGCCGGGACTCCTCCTACGAGCAGTACTTC
cdr3_aa: CASSRDSSYEQYF

cdr3_length: 15
clone_size: NA
d_call: TRBD1
v_call: TRBV20-1
j_call: TRBJ2-3
cdr3_nt: TGCAGTGCTAGTCGCAGGAGACAGGGATCAGATACGCAGTATTTT
cdr3_aa: CSASRRRQGSDTQYF

cdr3_length: 14
clone_size: NA
d_call: NA
v_call: TRBV21-1
j_call: TRBJ1-5
cdr3_nt: TGTGCCTCAGGGGGGCTCAATAGCAATCAGCCCCAGCATTTT
cdr3_aa: CASGGLNSNQPQHF

cdr3_length: 15
clone_size: NA
d_call: TRBD1
v_call: TRBV11-2
j_call: TRBJ2-2
cdr3_nt: TGTGCCAGCAGTCCTCCGGGACAGCTATACGGGGAGCTGTTTTTT
cdr3_aa: CASSPPGQLYGELFF

cdr3_length: 12
clone_size: few
d_call: NA
v_call: TRBV24-1
j_call: TRBJ2-1
cdr3_nt: TGTGCCACCGGGGGGGCACTGGACCCGCAGTTCTTC
cdr3_aa: CATGGALDPQFF

cdr3_length: 14
clone_size: NA
d_call: TRBD2
v_call: TRBV4-2
j_call: TRBJ2-5
cdr3_nt: TGTGCCAGCAGCCCGACTAGCGCCCAAGAGACCCAGTACTTC
cdr3_aa: CASSPTSAQETQYF

cdr3_length: 17
clone_size: few
d_call: NA
v_call: TRBV18
j_call: TRBJ2-7
cdr3_nt: TGTGCCAGCTCACCCCTTAAAGCCCCCACCAACCCCCACGAGCAGTACTTC
cdr3_aa: CASSPLKAPTNPHEQYF

cdr3_length: 16
clone_size: NA
d_call: TRBD1
v_call: TRBV30
j_call: TRBJ1-4
cdr3_nt: TGTGCCTGGAGTGTATGGGGACAGGGGAACGATGAAAAACTGTTTTTT
cdr3_aa: CAWSVWGQGNDEKLFF

cdr3_length: 12
clone_size: NA
d_call: NA
v_call: TRBV6-5
j_call: TRBJ1-6
cdr3_nt: TGTGCCAGCAGCCCCCTACGGGGGCCCCTCCACTTT
cdr3_aa: CASSPLRGPLHF